Following are 14 T cell receptor beta chains from one sample sequenced in a study of PD-1 blockade in classical Hodgkin lymphoma. The time point was: cycle 4 day 1 (C4D1), after about 6 weeks of nivolumab. All patients experienced relapse after autologous stem cell transplantation, and brentuximab vedotin exposure was variable. Some clones are missing from TCRdb's copy, which holds only in-frame ones; the method was immunoSEQ multiplex PCR. The sample lists about 7,900 clones; around three quarters were seen once. The source material was peripheral blood mononuclear cells (PBMCs), sampled before the fourth cycle of nivolumab. Receptors originate from a human donor with classical Hodgkin lymphoma.

The chain couples TRBV6-5 to TRBJ1-5; a possible D gene is TRBD1 (6 bases). The germline V and J ends were trimmed by 1 base and 8 bases, with 12 bases remaining between them. Germline V CDR1 and CDR2: MNHEY, SVGAGI. This CDR3 has 14 amino acids. The CDR3 region is CASSYFGGAEPQHF. CDR3 coding DNA: TGTGCCAGCAGTTACTTCGGGGGCGCGGAGCCCCAGCATTTT.

The rearrangement uses TRBV6-1 and TRBJ1-2; no reliable D call. Germline values: CDR1 MNHNS, CDR2 SASEGT. The V end lost 0 bases, the J end lost 0 bases, and 17 bases lay between the germline ends. The CDR3 has 18 residues. CDR3 bases: TGTGCCAGCAGTGAAGCGCTTATGGGAACCAGTGCTAACTATGGCTACACCTTC. Protein product: CASSEALMGTSANYGYTF.

This clone was counted a few times. The J gene is TRBJ1-6, the V gene TRBV11-2; a weak D match, TRBD1 (5 bases). CDR3 size: 15 residues. Trimming stripped 3 bases from V and 2 bases from J, with 8 bases between. The V gene's germline CDR1 is SGHAT and CDR2 FQNNGV. The CDR3 spells CASSFNRPYNSPLHF. The CDR3 DNA follows: TGTGCCAGCAGCTTTAACAGGCCCTATAATTCACCCCTCCACTTT.

The rearrangement uses TRBV7-9 and TRBJ2-4, with D possibly matching TRBD2 (7 bases). Germline assignment: CDR1 SEHNR and CDR2 FQNEAQ (reference sequence). The V gene lost 5 bases and the J gene lost 9 bases, with 17 bases spanning the gap. CDR3 length: 14 amino acids. CDR3 sequence: CASSALGGPGIQYF. Here the CDR3 DNA reads TGTGCCAGCAGCGCCCTCGGGGGGCCGGGCATTCAGTACTTC.

J is TRBJ2-3 and V is TRBV4-3; 8 bases align to TRBD1. Germline CDR1 and CDR2: LGHNA and YSLEER. This CDR3 has 16 amino acids. Trimming cost V 1 base and J 3 bases; bases outside gene matches: 6. This chain's CDR3 is CASSQGVGQGTDTQYF. The CDR3 region has the DNA TGCGCCAGCAGCCAAGGAGTAGGACAGGGTACAGATACGCAGTATTTT.

The genes are TRBV28 and TRBJ1-2; 8 bases map to TRBD1. Trimming took 1 base from V and 8 from J; bases not matched to a gene: 9. Germline V CDR1 and CDR2: MDHEN, SYDVKM. The CDR3 is made up of 15 amino acids. The CDR3 spells CASSLFQGAAEGYTF. In DNA, the CDR3 is TGTGCCAGCAGTTTATTTCAGGGGGCGGCTGAGGGCTACACCTTC.

The chain links TRBV19 to TRBJ2-1; D is undetermined. Looked up from germline, CDR1 is LNHDA and CDR2 is SQIVND (reference sequence). CDR3 length: 16 amino acids. The V gene lost 6 bases and the J gene lost 4 bases, with 19 bases spanning the gap. Written as DNA, the CDR3 is TGTGCCAGTAGCCCCTCCACCATAGCTCCATACAATGAGCAGTTCTTC. It codes for CASSPSTIAPYNEQFF.

The CDR3 here is CASSQDLRVRDTQYF. Written as DNA, the CDR3 is TGTGCCAGCAGCCAAGACTTAAGGGTTAGGGATACGCAGTATTTT. This chain links TRBV14 with TRBJ2-3; no clear D. Per the germline V gene, CDR1 is SGHDN and CDR2 is FVKESK. CDR3 size: 15 residues. With 0 bases removed from V and 6 bases from J, the gap between germline ends came to 13 bases.

The V gene is TRBV6-5, the J gene TRBJ1-2; 7 bases align to TRBD1. The length of the CDR3 is 15 residues. The germline V gene encodes CDR1 MNHEY and CDR2 SVGAGI. Unmatched junction bases numbered 6, after V lost 2 bases and J lost 3 bases. The CDR3 region is CASSYAGTAHYGYTF. DNA for the CDR3: TGTGCCAGCAGTTACGCCGGGACAGCCCACTATGGCTACACCTTC.

V usage is TRBV4-2 and J usage is TRBJ2-1; the D is unclear. Trimming left V 1 base short and J 7 bases short, with 14 bases between. In germline, CDR1 is LGHNA, CDR2 YNFKEQ. The CDR3 runs to 15 residues. The CDR3 coding sequence is TGTGCCAGCAGCCAAGTGGGCTCGCAGAGTAATGAGCAGTTCTTC. It encodes CASSQVGSQSNEQFF.

This clone has a handful of counts. The chain employs TRBV29-1 and TRBJ2-2; the D gene is possibly TRBD1 (5 bases). V shed 7 bases and J shed 3 bases, with 12 bases lying between them. The CDR3 consists of 13 residues. CDR1 is SQVTM and CDR2 is ANQGSEA in the germline V gene. CDR3 loop: CSADSSYTGELFF. In nucleotides, the CDR3 is TGCAGCGCCGACAGCTCCTACACCGGGGAGCTGTTTTTT.

This clone was recorded only once. The chain couples TRBV9 to TRBJ2-3; the match to TRBD2 covers 10 bases. CDR1 SGDLS and CDR2 YYNGEE come from the germline V gene. V shed 1 base and J 6 bases; nucleotides not matched to a gene: 5. The CDR3 has 15 amino acids. CDR3 protein: CASSVSGRGADTQYF. The CDR3 DNA is TGTGCCAGCAGCGTAAGCGGGAGGGGGGCGGATACGCAGTATTTT. The full variable domain, with the rest looked up from reference TRBV9 and TRBJ2-3, is DSGVTQTPKHLITATGQRVTLRCSPRSGDLSVYWYQQSLDQGLQFLIQYYNGEERAKGNILERFSAQQFPDLHSELNLSSLELGDSALYFCASSVSGRGADTQYFGPGTRLTVL.

The chain couples TRBV1 to TRBJ2-5; the DNA was not used to check the table's D call, TRBD2. TRBV1 is assigned pseudogene status. The CDR3 loop spans 17 amino acids. The CDR3 sequence: CTSSQVSAGSSQETQYF. DNA for the CDR3: TGCACCAGCAGCCAAGTTAGTGCGGGATCCTCCCAAGAGACCCAGTACTTC.

The chain has TRBV11-2 and TRBJ1-1; weak D call: TRBD1 (6 bases). Trimming took off 4 bases at V and 6 bases at J, with 15 bases between the two ends. Germline lookup yields CDR1 SGHAT and CDR2 FQNNGV. CDR3 size: 14 residues. The CDR3 nucleotides read TGTGCCAGCAGCTCTAACAGGGAAGTCGCTGAAGCTTTCTTT. This translates into CASSSNREVAEAFF.